The clone carrying this T cell receptor (beta chain) was detected a few times. The antigen is unknown. The CDR3 runs 16 residues. V lost 5 bases, J lost 2 bases, and 16 bases lay in between. Time point specified: persistent/refractory GD, antithyroid drugs over 5 years with positive TRAb. After RNA was extracted from PBMCs, the TCR library was made from it. A roughly 10-milliliter sample of peripheral blood was drawn into EDTA tubes. Assembly of TCR beta libraries relied on iRepertoire HTBI primers together with Arm-PCR of CDR3 regions. TCRdb re-derived calls from the multiplex PCR reads in MiXCR, one entry per CDR3 protein. There are hundreds of thousands of distinct CDR3 sequences in the sample; about 30% occur only once, and 35% to 55% lies in the top ten. The source of the sample is a study of regulatory T cells in long-lasting Graves disease. The study, taken as a whole, reports: Small numbers of samples may have cut accuracy. Peripheral blood, not thyroid tissue, was the sole material studied.

The TCR sequence derives from a female donor with Graves disease. The V gene is TRBV12-3 or TRBV12-4, the J gene TRBJ1-5; D might be TRBD1 (5 bases). The source material was peripheral blood mononuclear cells (PBMCs), sampled when the disease was refractory, from a patient treated with antithyroid drugs. Here the CDR3 reads CASSPHLGGGNQPQHF. Here the CDR3 DNA reads TGTGCCAGCAGTCCCCATCTGGGGGGGGGCAATCAGCCCCAGCATTTT.